The 27 T cell receptor beta chains presented below share a single source sample, sequenced in a study of cytotoxic CD8 clonotypes in ibrutinib-treated CLL. TCRdb's table, derived via immunoSEQ multiplex PCR, lists solely in-frame clones and lacks some. The sample includes around 310,000 clones, around four fifths of them seen just once. The sample was PBMCs, taken before ibrutinib treatment. The receptors stem from a human donor with chronic lymphocytic leukemia.

J is TRBJ1-2 and V is TRBV6-6; unclear D gene. V was trimmed by 4 bases and J by 7 bases, leaving 13 bases between them. The V gene's germline CDR1 is MNHNY and CDR2 SVGAGI (reference sequence). This CDR3 is built from 13 residues. CDR3 region: CASSLNAGGGYTF. DNA for the CDR3: TGTGCCAGCAGTTTAAACGCTGGCGGTGGCTACACCTTC.

The V and J genes are TRBV28 and TRBJ2-7, with 11 bases that match TRBD1. Germline CDR1 reads MDHEN; CDR2 reads SYDVKM. The J segment lost 2 bases and the V segment lost 6 bases, leaving 12 bases of the junction unmatched. CDR3 length equals 17 residues. The chain's CDR3 is CASSSAPGQGEAYEQYF. Written as DNA, the CDR3 is TGTGCCAGCAGCTCTGCCCCGGGACAGGGGGAGGCCTACGAGCAGTACTTC.

The chain uses TRBV4-2 and TRBJ2-1, with D unclear. The V end lost 1 base, the J end lost 6 bases, and 4 bases lay between the germline ends. The CDR3 runs 12 residues. Germline assignment: CDR1 LGHNA and CDR2 YNFKEQ. CDR3 sequence reads: CASSQGTNEQFF. The DNA for the CDR3 is TGTGCCAGCAGCCAAGGGACCAATGAGCAGTTCTTC.

The chain recombines TRBV6-5 with TRBJ2-3; D gene ambiguous. V was pared by 4 bases and J by 6 bases, with 17 bases between. Looked up from germline, CDR1 is MNHEY and CDR2 is SVGAGI. There are 15 residues in the CDR3. Written as DNA, the CDR3 is TGTGCCAGCAGTTTGGGGTCTTCGGTGGGGGATACGCAGTATTTT. Translation gives CASSLGSSVGDTQYF.

This clone was detected only once. This chain joins TRBV28 and TRBJ2-4; TRBD2 aligns across 9 bases. The J segment lost 0 bases and the V segment lost 5 bases, leaving 8 bases of the junction unmatched. The CDR3 length is 17 residues. Germline CDR1 and CDR2: MDHEN and SYDVKM. CDR3 amino acids: CASSNPTSGVAKNIQYF. The CDR3 coding sequence is TGTGCCAGCAGTAACCCGACTAGCGGAGTAGCCAAAAACATTCAGTACTTC.

This rearrangement joins TRBV20-1 to TRBJ2-7, with D hard to call. The germline V gene encodes CDR1 DFQATT and CDR2 SNEGSKA (reference sequence). Trimming cost V 7 bases and J 5 bases, with 12 bases left between them. There are 11 residues in the CDR3. CDR3 loop: CSVGEGNEQYF. In DNA form, the CDR3 reads TGCAGTGTCGGTGAAGGTAACGAGCAGTACTTC.

This clone was observed a handful of times. The chain couples TRBV6-1 to TRBJ1-3; no definite D call. Trimming removed 6 bases from V and 0 bases from J, with 9 bases in between. Germline lookup yields CDR1 MNHNS and CDR2 SASEGT. The length of the CDR3 is 14 residues. CDR3 residues: CASRSRLSGNTIYF. The DNA for the CDR3 is TGTGCCAGCAGGTCCAGACTCTCTGGAAACACCATATATTTT.

The genes are TRBV27 and TRBJ2-7; 12 bases fit TRBD2. Trimming removed 5 bases from V and 4 bases from J; junction bases left unmatched: 12. Germline lookup yields CDR1 MNHEY and CDR2 SMNVEV (reference sequence). The CDR3 totals 17 residues. CDR3 in amino acids: CASSPDFGLAGKYEQYF. CDR3 DNA sequence: TGTGCCAGCAGTCCGGATTTTGGACTAGCGGGAAAATACGAGCAGTACTTC.

This clone has just a few counts. This rearrangement joins TRBV30 to TRBJ2-1, with TRBD1 matching 10 bases. CDR1 and CDR2 (germline): GTSNPN, SVGIG (reference sequence). The CDR3 is 13 residues long. The CDR3, as DNA: TGTGCGTGGGACAGGGGAAGCTACAATGAGCAGTTCTTC. Translation: CAWDRGSYNEQFF. The complete variable domain, with remaining parts taken from reference TRBV30 and TRBJ2-1, reads SQTIHQWPATLVQPVGSPLSLECTVEGTSNPNLYWYRQAAGRGLQLLFYSVGIGQISSEVPQNLSASRPQDRQFILSSKKLLLSDSGFYLCAWDRGSYNEQFFGPGTRLTVL.

V usage is TRBV5-1 and J usage is TRBJ1-4; no firm D call. This CDR3 contains 14 residues. Germline CDR1 is SGHRS and CDR2 is YFSETQ. Trimming removed 0 bases at V and 6 bases at J, with 9 bases between. CDR3 amino acids: CASSLAFAHEKLFF. The CDR3, as DNA: TGCGCCAGCAGCTTGGCCTTCGCGCATGAAAAACTGTTTTTT.

The chain uses TRBV15 and TRBJ2-2; D could derive from TRBD1 or TRBD2 (6 bases each). Germline loops: CDR1 LNHNV, CDR2 YYDKDF (reference sequence). V gave up 0 bases and J gave up 7 bases, with 21 bases separating them. CDR3 size: 18 residues. The chain's CDR3 is CATSRDVGVRRGSGELFF. The CDR3 coding sequence is TGTGCCACCAGCAGAGATGTAGGCGTTAGGAGGGGGAGCGGGGAGCTGTTTTTT.

This chain joins TRBV7-3 and TRBJ2-7; a possible D gene is TRBD1 (6 bases). The V and J ends lost 5 bases and 1 base respectively, with 18 bases between them. The germline CDR1 and CDR2 sequences are SGHTA and FQGTGA. The CDR3 consists of 16 residues. The CDR3 sequence: CASSARGGVASYEQYF. The CDR3 coding sequence is TGTGCCAGCAGCGCAAGAGGGGGAGTAGCTTCCTACGAGCAGTACTTC. The full variable domain, with the rest looked up from reference TRBV7-3 and TRBJ2-7, is GAGVSQTPSNKVTEKGKYVELRCDPISGHTALYWYRQSLGQGPEFLIYFQGTGAADDSGLPNDRFFAVRPEGSVSTLKIQRTERGDSAVYLCASSARGGVASYEQYFGPGTRLTVT.

V and J are TRBV6-1 and TRBJ2-7; 7 nucleotides align to TRBD2. Trimming cost V 4 bases and J 4 bases; bases outside gene matches: 13. Germline CDR1 and CDR2: MNHNS and SASEGT. The CDR3 spans 16 residues. CDR3 residues: CASSVGGGAGLYEQYF. The CDR3 coding sequence is TGTGCCAGCAGTGTGGGGGGGGGAGCGGGGTTATACGAGCAGTACTTC.

The chain uses TRBV27 and TRBJ1-4, with D possibly matching TRBD1 (5 bases). V gave up 1 base and J gave up 11 bases, with 11 bases separating them. The CDR3 is 13 amino acids. From germline, CDR1 is MNHEY and CDR2 SMNVEV (reference sequence). This CDR3 is CASSLYGGGKLFF. CDR3 nucleotides: TGTGCCAGCAGTTTATATGGGGGAGGTAAACTGTTTTTT.

The J gene is TRBJ2-2, the V gene TRBV30, with 7 bases matching TRBD1. V was pared by 7 bases and J by 5 bases, with 7 bases of the junction left unmatched. The CDR3 is 13 residues long. Per the germline V gene, CDR1 is GTSNPN and CDR2 is SVGIG (reference sequence). CDR3 region: CALPGQNTGELFF. The DNA for the CDR3 is TGTGCCTTACCGGGACAGAATACCGGGGAGCTGTTTTTT.

This chain joins TRBV7-2 and TRBJ1-2; D might be TRBD1 (6 bases). Germline-derived CDR1 and CDR2 are SGHTA and FQGNSA. Trimming removed 1 base at V and 1 base at J, with 10 bases between. The CDR3 is made up of 15 amino acids. The CDR3 coding sequence is TGTGCCAGCAGCTTAGGGGGGGCGCATAACTATGGCTACACCTTC. Protein sequence: CASSLGGAHNYGYTF.

The chain uses TRBV5-1 and TRBJ2-3; no definite D call. Trimming shortened V by 0 bases and J by 0 bases, and 5 bases separated the two germline ends. Germline lookup yields CDR1 SGHRS and CDR2 YFSETQ. This CDR3 comprises 14 residues. The CDR3 sequence: CASSLEESTDTQYF. The CDR3 DNA follows: TGCGCCAGCAGCTTGGAGGAGAGCACAGATACGCAGTATTTT.

CDR3 in DNA: TGTGCCAGCAGCCCGGGGGACAGAAGCTACGAGCAGTACTTC. Translated: CASSPGDRSYEQYF. The rearrangement links TRBV4-2 to TRBJ2-7, with D perhaps matching TRBD1 (7 bases). The CDR3 is 14 residues long. Germline CDR1 reads LGHNA; CDR2 reads YNFKEQ. Trimming left V 4 bases short and J 3 bases short, with 13 bases between.

The chain recombines TRBV9 with TRBJ2-1; 8 nucleotides agree with TRBD1. The trim removed 0 bases at V and 4 bases at J, leaving 3 bases unmatched. The CDR3 extends over 15 amino acids. Germline CDR1 is SGDLS and CDR2 is YYNGEE. The CDR3 region is CASSVAGQEYNEQFF. CDR3 DNA: TGTGCCAGCAGCGTAGCGGGACAGGAGTACAATGAGCAGTTCTTC.

V is TRBV25-1 and J is TRBJ1-2, with D possibly being TRBD1 (6 bases). The V gene's germline CDR1 is MGHDK and CDR2 SYGVNS. The germline V and J ends were trimmed by 7 bases and 6 bases, with 12 bases remaining between them. The CDR3 covers 12 residues. In DNA, the CDR3 is TGTGCCAGCAAAGGCACAGGGCATGGCTACACCTTC. This gives the protein CASKGTGHGYTF.

The chain employs TRBV4-2 and TRBJ2-5; D call uncertain. The CDR3 has 12 amino acids. Germline V gene data show CDR1 as LGHNA and CDR2 as YNFKEQ. V was shortened by 5 bases and J by 5 bases, with 9 bases between the two germline ends. The CDR3 here is CASSGLGETQYF. The CDR3 nucleotides are TGTGCCAGCAGCGGATTGGGGGAGACCCAGTACTTC.

This chain uses TRBV19 with TRBJ2-1, with 8 bases fitting TRBD1. Germline loops: CDR1 LNHDA, CDR2 SQIVND (reference sequence). The CDR3 covers 12 residues. Germline trimming cut 5 bases from V and 15 bases from J; bases unmatched to any gene: 9. CDR3 in amino acids: CASSGGTGGPFF. In DNA form, the CDR3 reads TGTGCCAGTAGTGGGGGGACAGGTGGCCCGTTCTTC.

The chain uses TRBV28 and TRBJ2-3; weak D call: TRBD2 (6 bases). CDR1 and CDR2 (germline): MDHEN, SYDVKM. This CDR3 is built from 17 residues. V was cut by 2 bases and J by 2 bases, with 17 bases left in between. DNA for the CDR3: TGTGCCAGCAGTTTAGGTTCGGGACTGTTGGCCACAGATACGCAGTATTTT. Translated: CASSLGSGLLATDTQYF.

The chain recombines TRBV7-8 with TRBJ2-3; tentative D call: TRBD2 (6 bases). Trimming took off 5 bases at V and 0 bases at J, with 9 bases between the two ends. This CDR3 is built from 14 residues. Germline V gives CDR1 SGHVS, CDR2 FQNEAQ. Here the CDR3 reads CASSIGTSTDTQYF. CDR3 nucleotides: TGTGCCAGCAGCATAGGGACTAGCACAGATACGCAGTATTTT.

The sample holds one count of this clone. The chain links TRBV28 to TRBJ2-5; possible D gene TRBD2, 5 bases. Germline V lookup: CDR1 MDHEN, CDR2 SYDVKM. This CDR3 has 14 amino acids. With 3 bases removed from V and 12 bases from J, the gap between germline ends came to 20 bases. The CDR3 region has the DNA TGTGCCAGCAGTTTGCGGGCCGAACAAACGAGGAAGTACTTC. It yields the protein CASSLRAEQTRKYF.

The rearrangement joins TRBV11-1 to TRBJ2-1; 8 bases are shared with TRBD1. The germline V gene encodes CDR1 SGHAT and CDR2 FQDESV (reference sequence). V shed 1 base, J shed 5 bases, and the junction held 4 bases outside the gene matches. The CDR3 length is 15 residues. The DNA of the CDR3 is TGTGCCAGCAGCTTAGATGGACAGGGCCACAATGAGCAGTTCTTC. It encodes CASSLDGQGHNEQFF.

The V gene is TRBV4-1, the J gene TRBJ1-1; D is unclear. V was pared by 6 bases and J by 4 bases, with 18 bases between. Germline lookup yields CDR1 MGHRA and CDR2 YSYEKL. The CDR3 loop spans 15 amino acids. The CDR3: CASSQSEGGSTEAFF. CDR3 DNA: TGCGCCAGCAGTCAATCCGAGGGAGGCAGCACTGAAGCTTTCTTT.